Listed below are T cell receptor beta chains from one sample, sequenced in a study of blood T cells in healthy people across ages. TCRdb reprocessed the 5' RACE reads via MiXCR and lists one record per CDR3 protein. Of about 1.1 million distinct CDR3 sequences listed, around two fifths are singletons. Sequencing input: blood. Receptors originate from a man aged 18 to 30 in good health. The CDR3 runs from the conserved cysteine through the conserved F or W. The D gene is left open where the match is weak. The size field is filled for only some rows; it gives once, few, many or a size class.

j_call,v_call,clone_size,d_call,cdr3_aa,cdr3_nt
TRBJ2-7,TRBV12-3/TRBV12-4,few,TRBD1,CASSPDRDSAYEQYF,TGTGCCAGCAGTCCAGACCGGGACAGTGCCTACGAGCAGTACTTC
TRBJ1-2,TRBV10-3,.,.,CAISESVENYGYTF,TGTGCCATCAGTGAGTCGGTGGAAAACTATGGCTACACCTTC
TRBJ2-3,TRBV4-3,.,.,CASSQGQTHLESDTQYF,TGCGCCAGCAGCCAAGGGCAGACTCACCTGGAGTCAGATACGCAGTATTTT
TRBJ2-1,TRBV7-9,few,.,CASSLVWGGADKVNEQFF,TGTGCCAGCAGCTTAGTCTGGGGGGGGGCCGATAAAGTTAATGAGCAGTTCTTC
TRBJ2-5,TRBV14,.,.,CASSQGEAETQYF,TGTGCCAGCAGCCAAGGAGAGGCGGAGACCCAGTACTTC
TRBJ1-1,TRBV6-5,.,.,CASRTAQPTEAFF,TGTGCCAGCAGGACCGCACAGCCAACTGAAGCTTTCTTT
TRBJ1-5,TRBV28,few,.,CASSLGISGQPQHF,TGTGCCAGCAGTTTAGGGATCTCGGGTCAGCCCCAGCATTTT
TRBJ2-1,TRBV11-2,few,TRBD2,CASSYQRGNSYNEQFF,TGTGCCAGCAGCTACCAGCGGGGGAACTCCTACAATGAGCAGTTCTTC
TRBJ1-1,TRBV28,.,.,CASSTLQGWSGDTEAFF,TGTGCCAGCAGCACTCTTCAGGGGTGGAGTGGGGACACTGAAGCTTTCTTT
TRBJ2-3,TRBV12-3/TRBV12-4,few,TRBD1,CASSWDRSTDTQYF,TGTGCCAGCAGTTGGGACAGGAGCACAGATACGCAGTATTTT
TRBJ1-5,TRBV9,.,TRBD1,CASSGQGAGQPQHF,TGTGCCAGCAGCGGACAGGGGGCCGGACAGCCCCAGCATTTT
TRBJ2-3,TRBV18,.,TRBD1,CASSPTRKGAHGTDTQYF,TGTGCCAGCTCACCGACTCGCAAGGGGGCCCATGGCACAGATACGCAGTATTTT
TRBJ1-5,TRBV4-2,.,.,CASSSWVYQPQHF,TGTGCCAGCAGCTCGTGGGTATATCAGCCCCAGCATTTT
TRBJ1-2,TRBV7-9,.,.,CASSQTKGQVTNYGYTF,TGTGCCAGCAGCCAGACCAAAGGGCAGGTTACTAACTATGGCTACACCTTC
TRBJ2-7,TRBV11-1,few,.,CASSLTDGPYEQYF,TGTGCCAGCAGCTTAACGGACGGGCCCTACGAGCAGTACTTC
TRBJ2-3,TRBV5-1,.,.,CASHPAKTGSTDTQYF,TGCGCCAGCCATCCAGCCAAAACAGGGAGCACAGATACGCAGTATTTT
TRBJ1-1,TRBV7-6,few,.,CASSYISIQEGTEAFF,TGTGCCAGCAGCTACATCTCAATCCAGGAGGGCACTGAAGCTTTCTTT
TRBJ2-7,TRBV16,.,TRBD1,CASSPRTGIQQLTYEQYF,TGTGCCAGCAGCCCACGGACAGGGATACAACAACTAACCTACGAGCAGTACTTC
TRBJ1-4,TRBV12-3/TRBV12-4,many,.,CAILRVGEKLFF,TGTGCCATCTTAAGGGTGGGTGAAAAACTGTTTTTT
TRBJ2-3,TRBV5-1,.,TRBD1,CASSLQGAGTDTQYF,TGCGCCAGCAGCTTACAGGGGGCTGGCACAGATACGCAGTATTTT